These T cell receptor beta chains were read from a single sample in a study of T cell responses to AZD1222 COVID-19 vaccine. Here immunoSEQ multiplex PCR was the method, and the copy in TCRdb shows in-frame clones only, minus some. The sample holds around 120,000 clones; around 82% are singletons and the top ten take about 6.2%. Sample: peripheral blood, taken on day 0 of AZD1222 vaccination. These TCRs come from an adult in good health. CDR3s include the opening cysteine and the closing phenylalanine or tryptophan. D genes are given only for firm matches. Some rows have no size entry. The others give once, few or many, or a class for an expanded clone.

TGTGCCAGCAGCTTTGACAGGGGATCTGAAGCTTTCTTT CASSFDRGSEAFF TRBJ1-1 - TRBD1 TRBV7-6
TGCAGCGTTGAGGGGGACGGGCAAGAGACCCAGTACTTC CSVEGDGQETQYF TRBJ2-5 once - TRBV29-1
TGTGCCATTACCCGGGACAGGGTGTACGAGCAGTACTTC CAITRDRVYEQYF TRBJ2-7 few TRBD1 TRBV6-5
TGTGCCAGCAGCAAGACAGTTTGGGACGAGCAGTACTTC CASSKTVWDEQYF TRBJ2-7 once - TRBV11-3
TGCGCCAGCAGCTTGGTCCGGGGGCGGTTCACGACCGGGGAGCTGTTTTTT CASSLVRGRFTTGELFF TRBJ2-2 - - TRBV5-1
TGTGCCAGCAGCTTGGGGGCAGGAGGGTTGTCCTATAATTCACCCCTCCACTTT CASSLGAGGLSYNSPLHF TRBJ1-6 once - TRBV5-8
TGCAGCGTTGATCAGCTGAACACTGAAGCTTTCTTT CSVDQLNTEAFF TRBJ1-1 - - TRBV29-1
TGTGCCAGCTCGAAGAACAGGGGGGAAAGGGAAAAACTGTTTTTT CASSKNRGEREKLFF TRBJ1-4 - TRBD1 TRBV18
TGTGCCAGCAGCCGGACAGGGAGCTCCTATAATTCACCCCTCCACTTT CASSRTGSSYNSPLHF TRBJ1-6 - TRBD1 TRBV7-9
TGTGCCAGCACCGACGGGACAGGCACCTACGAGCAGTACTTC CASTDGTGTYEQYF TRBJ2-7 - TRBD1 TRBV7-2
TGTGCCAGCAGCTTAGTGGATTCGCAGCCCCAGCATTTT CASSLVDSQPQHF TRBJ1-5 - - TRBV7-9
TGCAGCGTTAGGCTAGCGGGGGGGACCCCATACAATGAGCAGTTCTTC CSVRLAGGTPYNEQFF TRBJ2-1 - TRBD2 TRBV29-1
TGTGCCATCAGTGAGATGCCGGGTGGCACTGAAGCTTTCTTT CAISEMPGGTEAFF TRBJ1-1 - - TRBV10-3
TGTGCCACCAGTGAGCTGCGGGGGCTGGATGAAAAACTGTTTTTT CATSELRGLDEKLFF TRBJ1-4 - - TRBV15
TGTGCCAGTAGTAAGGGTGGACCCCTCGCGGGGGGGCCCACAGATACGCAGTATTTT CASSKGGPLAGGPTDTQYF TRBJ2-3 - TRBD2 TRBV19
TGTGCCAGCAGCCGTAGGGGGACAGGGACTGGGGAGCAGTACTTC CASSRRGTGTGEQYF TRBJ2-7 - TRBD1 TRBV5-4
TGTGCCAGCAGCCTGGGGACAGGGTCTAACTATGGCTACACCTTC CASSLGTGSNYGYTF TRBJ1-2 - TRBD1 TRBV3-1/TRBV3-2
TGTGCCAGTAGTATCCCCCCCCGGTGGGCGTCCTACAATGAGCAGTTCTTC CASSIPPRWASYNEQFF TRBJ2-1 - - TRBV19
TGTGCCAGCAGCCCCGGCCCGAGCTCCTACGAGCAGTACTTC CASSPGPSSYEQYF TRBJ2-7 - - TRBV5-5
TGTGCCAGCCGTTCTCCGGCGATGAACACTGAAGCTTTCTTT CASRSPAMNTEAFF TRBJ1-1 - - TRBV6-5
TGTGCCAGCAAAAGCGGGGGCTACGAGCAGTACTTC CASKSGGYEQYF TRBJ2-7 - TRBD2 TRBV6-6
TGCAGCGCAATGGGTGGGACCAGGGAACCTGGCTACACCTTC CSAMGGTREPGYTF TRBJ1-2 - - TRBV29-1
TGTGCCACCAGCAGAGATTCCCCTAGCAATGAGCAGTTCTTC CATSRDSPSNEQFF TRBJ2-1 few - TRBV15
TGTGCCAGCAGTGACTCAACCACCGGGGAGCTGTTTTTT CASSDSTTGELFF TRBJ2-2 medium-sized - TRBV6-4